The TCR beta chain described here comes from a study of OX40 agonist ivuxolimab in advanced cancers. Profiling relied on immunoSEQ multiplex PCR, and the TCRdb table lists in-frame clones only, not all of them. The sample holds more than 65,000 clones, around 90% seen once. With 3 bases removed from V and 1 base from J, the gap between germline ends came to 7 bases. The CDR3 extends over 14 amino acids. Germline assignment: CDR1 LNHDA and CDR2 SQIVND (reference sequence). J is TRBJ1-3 and V is TRBV19, with TRBD1 as a possible D gene (5 bases). This receptor was obtained from an adult with an advanced solid tumor such as melanoma, head and neck, liver or kidney cancer. The sample here was CD4+ or CD8+ T cells sorted from blood, taken in a trial of the OX40 agonist ivuxolimab. The CDR3 region is CASSIDSSGNTIYF. The CDR3 DNA is TGTGCCAGTAGTATTGACAGTTCTGGAAACACCATATATTTT.